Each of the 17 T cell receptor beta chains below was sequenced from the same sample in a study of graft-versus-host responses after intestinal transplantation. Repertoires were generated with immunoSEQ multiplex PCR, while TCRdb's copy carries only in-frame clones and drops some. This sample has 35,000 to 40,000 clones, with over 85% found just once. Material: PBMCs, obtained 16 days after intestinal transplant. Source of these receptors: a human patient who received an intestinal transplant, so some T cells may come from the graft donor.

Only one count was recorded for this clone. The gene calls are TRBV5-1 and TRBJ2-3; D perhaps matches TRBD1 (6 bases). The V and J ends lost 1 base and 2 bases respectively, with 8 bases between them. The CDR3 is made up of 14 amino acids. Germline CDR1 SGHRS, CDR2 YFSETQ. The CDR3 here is CASSLRQVTDTQYF. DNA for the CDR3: TGCGCCAGCAGCTTGCGACAGGTCACAGATACGCAGTATTTT.

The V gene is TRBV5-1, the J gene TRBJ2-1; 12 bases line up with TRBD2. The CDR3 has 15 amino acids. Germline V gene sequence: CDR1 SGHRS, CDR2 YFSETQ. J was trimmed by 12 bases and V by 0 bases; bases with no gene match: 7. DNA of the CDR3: TGCGCCAGCAGCTTGGCCTCTAGCGGGAGGGCGGGGCAGTTCTTC. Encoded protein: CASSLASSGRAGQFF.

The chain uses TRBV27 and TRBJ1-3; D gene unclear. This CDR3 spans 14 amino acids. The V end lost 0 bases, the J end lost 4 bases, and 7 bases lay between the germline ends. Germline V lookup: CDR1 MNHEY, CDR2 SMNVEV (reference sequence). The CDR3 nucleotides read TGTGCCAGCAGTTTATCCGGGATGGGAAACACCATATATTTT. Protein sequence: CASSLSGMGNTIYF.

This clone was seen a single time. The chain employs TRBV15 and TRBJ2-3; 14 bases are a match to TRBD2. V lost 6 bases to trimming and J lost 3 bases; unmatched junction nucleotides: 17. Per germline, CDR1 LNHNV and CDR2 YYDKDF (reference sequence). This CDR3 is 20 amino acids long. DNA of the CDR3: TGTGCCACCAGTCCGACCCGGGGGACTAGCGGGAGTTGGGGGACAGATACGCAGTATTTT. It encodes CATSPTRGTSGSWGTDTQYF.

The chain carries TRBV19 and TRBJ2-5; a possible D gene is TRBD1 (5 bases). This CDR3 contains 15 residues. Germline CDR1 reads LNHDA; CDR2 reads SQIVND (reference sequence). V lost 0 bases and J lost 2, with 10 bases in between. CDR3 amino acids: CASSIDGAGQETQYF. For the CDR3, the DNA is TGTGCCAGTAGTATAGATGGAGCAGGGCAAGAGACCCAGTACTTC.

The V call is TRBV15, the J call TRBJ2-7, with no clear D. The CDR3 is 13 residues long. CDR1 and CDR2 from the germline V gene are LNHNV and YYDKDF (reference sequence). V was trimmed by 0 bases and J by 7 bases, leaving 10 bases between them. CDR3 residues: CATSRDRAREQYF. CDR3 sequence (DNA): TGTGCCACCAGCAGAGATCGCGCGCGGGAGCAGTACTTC.

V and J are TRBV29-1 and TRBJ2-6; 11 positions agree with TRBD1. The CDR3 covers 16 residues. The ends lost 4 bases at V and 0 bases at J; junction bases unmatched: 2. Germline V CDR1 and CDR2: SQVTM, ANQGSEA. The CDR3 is CSVAGQGDSGANVLTF. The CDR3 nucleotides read TGCAGCGTTGCGGGACAGGGGGACTCTGGGGCCAACGTCCTGACTTTC.

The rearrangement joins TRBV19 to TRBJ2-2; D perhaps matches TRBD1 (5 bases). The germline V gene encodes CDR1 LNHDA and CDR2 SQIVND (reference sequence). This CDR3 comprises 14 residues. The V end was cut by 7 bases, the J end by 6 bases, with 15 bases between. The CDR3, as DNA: TGTGCCAGTAACCAGGGATTGATTTCCGGGGAGCTGTTTTTT. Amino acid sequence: CASNQGLISGELFF.

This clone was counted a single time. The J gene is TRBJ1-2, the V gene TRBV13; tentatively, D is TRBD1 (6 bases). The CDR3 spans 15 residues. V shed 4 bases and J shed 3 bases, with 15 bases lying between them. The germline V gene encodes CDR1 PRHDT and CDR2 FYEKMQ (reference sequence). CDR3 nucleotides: TGTGCCAGCAGCTCCTCCGGGGACACGCACTATGGCTACACCTTC. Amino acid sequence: CASSSSGDTHYGYTF.

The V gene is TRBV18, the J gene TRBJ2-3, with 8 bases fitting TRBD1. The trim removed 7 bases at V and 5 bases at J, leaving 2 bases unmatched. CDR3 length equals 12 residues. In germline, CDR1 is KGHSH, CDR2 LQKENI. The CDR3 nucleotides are TGTGCCAGCTTAACAGGGGGAGATACGCAGTATTTT. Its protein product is CASLTGGDTQYF.

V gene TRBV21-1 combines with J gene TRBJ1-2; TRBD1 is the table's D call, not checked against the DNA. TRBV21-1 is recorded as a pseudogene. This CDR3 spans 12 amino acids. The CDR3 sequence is CASTGVNYGYTF. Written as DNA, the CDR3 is TGTGCCAGCACAGGGGTTAACTATGGCTACACCTTC.

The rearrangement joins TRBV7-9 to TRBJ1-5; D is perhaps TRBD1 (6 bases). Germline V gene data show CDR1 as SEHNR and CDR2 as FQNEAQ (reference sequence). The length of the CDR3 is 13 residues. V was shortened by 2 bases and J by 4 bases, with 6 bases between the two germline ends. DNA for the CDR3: TGTGCCAGCAGCTTACAGGGGAATCAGCCCCAGCATTTT. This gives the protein CASSLQGNQPQHF. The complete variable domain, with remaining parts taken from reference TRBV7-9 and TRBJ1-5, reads DTGVSQNPRHKITKRGQNVTFRCDPISEHNRLYWYRQTLGQGPEFLTYFQNEAQLEKSRLLSDRFSAERPKGSFSTLEIQRTEQGDSAMYLCASSLQGNQPQHFGDGTRLSIL.

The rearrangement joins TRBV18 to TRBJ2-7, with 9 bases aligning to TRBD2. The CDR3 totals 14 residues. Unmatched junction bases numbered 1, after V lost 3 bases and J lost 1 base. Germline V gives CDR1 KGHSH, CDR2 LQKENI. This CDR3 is CASSPTSGSYEQYF. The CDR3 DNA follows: TGTGCCAGCTCACCTACTAGCGGGTCCTACGAGCAGTACTTC.

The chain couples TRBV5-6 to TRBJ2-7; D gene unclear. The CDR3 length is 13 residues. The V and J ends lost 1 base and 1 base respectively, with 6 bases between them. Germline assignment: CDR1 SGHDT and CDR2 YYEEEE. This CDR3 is CASSLPASYEQYF. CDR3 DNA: TGTGCCAGCAGCTTGCCGGCGTCCTACGAGCAGTACTTC.

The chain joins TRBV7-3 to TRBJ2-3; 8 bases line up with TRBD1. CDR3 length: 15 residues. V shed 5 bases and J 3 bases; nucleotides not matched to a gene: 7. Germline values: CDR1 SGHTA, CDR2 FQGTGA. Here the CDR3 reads CASSQTGGGTDTQYF. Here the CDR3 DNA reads TGTGCCAGCAGCCAAACAGGGGGTGGGACAGATACGCAGTATTTT.

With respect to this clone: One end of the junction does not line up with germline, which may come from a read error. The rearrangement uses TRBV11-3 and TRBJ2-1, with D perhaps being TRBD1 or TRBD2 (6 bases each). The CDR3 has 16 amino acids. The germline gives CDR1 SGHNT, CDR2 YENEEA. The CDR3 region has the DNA TGTACCAGCAGCTTAGAGTCCCGGGGGCCCCACAATGAGCAGTTCTTC. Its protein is CTSSLESRGPHNEQFF.

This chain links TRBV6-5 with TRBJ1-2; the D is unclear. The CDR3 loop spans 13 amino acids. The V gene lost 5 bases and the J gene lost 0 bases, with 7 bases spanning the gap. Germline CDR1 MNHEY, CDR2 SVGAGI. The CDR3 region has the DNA TGTGCCAGCAGTCAACTTACTAACTATGGCTACACCTTC. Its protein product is CASSQLTNYGYTF.